These 17 T cell receptor beta chains originate from one sample sequenced in a study of metastatic and nonmetastatic thyroid tumors. TCRdb reanalyzed the PCR reads via MiXCR. The sample lists about 14,000 clones, 20% to 30% occurring once. All patients reached thyroid surgery having received no treatment beforehand. Sample: blood. These receptors were obtained from a female donor with papillary thyroid cancer or a benign thyroid nodule (not recorded which). Some clones in this sample may be carry-over from other donors' samples.

This rearrangement joins TRBV5-1 to TRBJ2-2, with a weak D call TRBD1 (5 bases). Germline values: CDR1 SGHRS, CDR2 YFSETQ. Between the trimmed V and J ends, which lost 2 bases and 0 bases, there was a span of 11 bases. This CDR3 has 16 residues. The CDR3 sequence: CASSFTGASNTGELFF. CDR3 nucleotides: TGCGCCAGCAGCTTTACAGGAGCCTCGAACACCGGGGAGCTGTTTTTT.

The sample holds many counts of this clone. This rearrangement joins TRBV6-4 to TRBJ2-3, with 13 nucleotides matching TRBD2. CDR1 is MRHNA and CDR2 is SNTAGT in the germline V gene. The CDR3 has 15 amino acids. The junction had 6 bases not matched to a gene; V was cut back by 6 bases and J by 6 bases. CDR3 sequence: CASSRLAGGKDTQYF. CDR3 bases: TGTGCCAGCAGCAGACTAGCGGGAGGAAAGGATACGCAGTATTTT.

This clone has a count of ten or more. This rearrangement joins TRBV18 to TRBJ2-3; maybe TRBD1 (5 bases). Germline V lookup: CDR1 KGHSH, CDR2 LQKENI. There are 12 residues in the CDR3. Trimming stripped 6 bases from V and 6 bases from J, with 10 bases between. CDR3 sequence: CASSRNRDTQYF. The CDR3 region has the DNA TGTGCCAGCTCCCGAAACAGGGATACGCAGTATTTT.

This clone came up many times. This chain links TRBV20-1 with TRBJ2-3; D remains ambiguous. Trimming pared 0 bases from V and 0 bases from J, leaving 13 bases between. CDR3 length: 16 residues. Germline loops: CDR1 DFQATT, CDR2 SNEGSKA (reference sequence). Here the CDR3 reads CSARDLNGPSTDTQYF. CDR3 nucleotides: TGCAGTGCTAGAGATCTGAACGGTCCTAGCACAGATACGCAGTATTTT.

By sample share, this clone is medium-sized. The rearrangement links TRBV5-1 to TRBJ1-6; no reliable D call. With 0 bases removed from V and 2 bases from J, the gap between germline ends came to 9 bases. Germline V gene lookup returns CDR1 SGHRS and CDR2 YFSETQ. This CDR3 is 16 amino acids long. The CDR3 DNA is TGCGCCAGCAGCTTGGATGGAAATACCTATAATTCACCCCTCCACTTT. Protein: CASSLDGNTYNSPLHF.

The chain uses TRBV20-1 and TRBJ2-5; perhaps TRBD2 as D (6 bases). Germline CDR1 reads DFQATT; CDR2 reads SNEGSKA (reference sequence). Trimming pared 6 bases from V and 4 bases from J, leaving 21 bases between. CDR3 size: 15 residues. CDR3 protein: CSASGEGGFGETQYF. The DNA for the CDR3 is TGCAGTGCCTCGGGAGAGGGAGGCTTTGGAGAGACCCAGTACTTC.

By share, this clone ranks as medium-sized. The gene calls are TRBV6-4 and TRBJ2-2, with D unclear. Trimming shortened V by 4 bases and J by 3 bases, and 6 bases separated the two germline ends. CDR1 MRHNA and CDR2 SNTAGT come from the germline V gene. The CDR3 is made up of 13 amino acids. Here the CDR3 DNA reads TGTGCCAGCAGTGCGGTGGACACCGGGGAGCTGTTTTTT. Protein sequence: CASSAVDTGELFF.

This clone was observed many times. The rearrangement uses TRBV3-1 and TRBJ2-5; 10 nucleotides line up with TRBD2. Germline V gene sequence: CDR1 LGHDT, CDR2 YNNKEL (reference sequence). V lost 8 bases to trimming and J lost 3 bases; unmatched junction nucleotides: 12. The CDR3 extends over 16 amino acids. The CDR3 reads CASGGLSGGAEETQYF. The CDR3 coding sequence is TGTGCCAGCGGCGGCCTGAGCGGGGGGGCTGAAGAGACCCAGTACTTC.

This clone was seen repeatedly, ten times or more. V usage is TRBV20-1 and J usage is TRBJ2-3, with 12 nucleotides matching TRBD2. The ends lost 6 bases at V and 6 bases at J; junction bases unmatched: 10. Germline CDR1 DFQATT, CDR2 SNEGSKA (reference sequence). The CDR3 contains 15 residues. The DNA for the CDR3 is TGCAGTGCCCGGCCCGGACTAGCGGGACGGGATACGCAGTATTTT. This codes for CSARPGLAGRDTQYF.

The sample holds a few counts of this clone. The chain combines TRBV15 with TRBJ2-3, with a tentative D call TRBD2 (5 bases). V lost 5 bases, J lost 5 bases, and 14 bases lay in between. The germline V gene encodes CDR1 LNHNV and CDR2 YYDKDF (reference sequence). CDR3 length: 14 residues. The CDR3 coding sequence is TGTGCCACCAGCCCGATGAGGGAGTTAGATACGCAGTATTTT. Its translation: CATSPMRELDTQYF.

Many counts were recorded for this clone. The V and J genes are TRBV29-1 and TRBJ1-1; D is unresolved. CDR3 length: 13 amino acids. V dropped 1 base and J dropped 4 bases, with 10 bases sitting between them. The germline V gene has CDR1 SQVTM and CDR2 ANQGSEA. The CDR3 loop is CSVEVDWGTEAFF. The CDR3 region has the DNA TGCAGCGTTGAAGTCGATTGGGGCACTGAAGCTTTCTTT.

In its sample, this clone was seen many times. The J gene is TRBJ2-3, the V gene TRBV5-1; 10 nucleotides line up with TRBD2. Germline lookup yields CDR1 SGHRS and CDR2 YFSETQ. This CDR3 has 15 amino acids. The V segment lost 4 bases and the J segment 1 base; nucleotides outside the gene matches: 3. CDR3 in DNA: TGCGCCAGCAGCACTAGCGGGGTGCGCACAGATACGCAGTATTTT. Amino acids: CASSTSGVRTDTQYF.

V usage is TRBV4-2 and J usage is TRBJ2-7, with 7 bases identical to TRBD2. J lost 0 bases, V lost 1 base, and 3 bases had no gene match. From germline, CDR1 is LGHNA and CDR2 YNFKEQ. This CDR3 spans 15 amino acids. The CDR3 DNA reads as TGTGCCAGCAGCCAAGGGCTAGCGGACTCCTACGAGCAGTACTTC. This sequence encodes CASSQGLADSYEQYF.

The V gene is TRBV6-4, the J gene TRBJ2-6; D may correspond to TRBD1 or TRBD2 (5 bases each). Trimming shortened V by 9 bases and J by 2 bases, and 29 bases separated the two germline ends. There are 20 residues in the CDR3. Germline V gives CDR1 MRHNA, CDR2 SNTAGT. The CDR3 nucleotides are TGTGCCAGAAGGACCCTCTCCGGGACCACCCGGCGGCCTGGGGCCAACGTCCTGACTTTC. This translates into CARRTLSGTTRRPGANVLTF.

Only one count was recorded for this clone. This rearrangement joins TRBV5-1 to TRBJ2-1; tentatively, D is TRBD2 (5 bases). Looked up from germline, CDR1 is SGHRS and CDR2 is YFSETQ. Trimming removed 4 bases at V and 0 bases at J, with 14 bases between. CDR3 length equals 16 residues. CDR3 DNA: TGCGCCAGCAGCCCGACCGGGGAGAGCTCCTACAATGAGCAGTTCTTC. It translates to CASSPTGESSYNEQFF. Full variable domain (rest looked up from reference TRBV5-1 and TRBJ2-1): KAGVTQTPRYLIKTRGQQVTLSCSPISGHRSVSWYQQTPGQGLQFLFEYFSETQRNKGNFPGRFSGRQFSNSRSEMNVSTLELGDSALYLCASSPTGESSYNEQFFGPGTRLTVL.

This clone was seen only a few times. This chain joins TRBV19 and TRBJ2-7; 8 positions match TRBD1. Germline V CDR1 and CDR2: LNHDA, SQIVND (reference sequence). The V and J ends lost 4 bases and 3 bases, in that order; junction bases with no gene match: 8. The CDR3 is 15 amino acids. CDR3 amino acids: CASSTTDRDLYEQYF. The DNA of the CDR3 is TGTGCCAGTAGTACCACGGACAGGGACCTCTACGAGCAGTACTTC. Full variable domain (outside the CDR3, taken from reference TRBV19 and TRBJ2-7): DGGITQSPKYLFRKEGQNVTLSCEQNLNHDAMYWYRQDPGQGLRLIYYSQIVNDFQKGDIAEGYSVSREKKESFPLTVTSAQKNPTAFYLCASSTTDRDLYEQYFGPGTRLTVT.

V is TRBV20-1 and J is TRBJ1-4, with D maybe TRBD1 (6 bases). Germline assignment: CDR1 DFQATT and CDR2 SNEGSKA (reference sequence). The length of the CDR3 is 13 residues. Trimming cost V 0 bases and J 15 bases, with 17 bases left between them. The CDR3 is CSARDRGSRGVFF. The DNA for the CDR3 is TGCAGTGCTAGAGACAGGGGTTCGAGGGGGGTGTTTTTT.